A single sample gave rise to the 25 T cell receptor beta chains below, sequenced in a study of T cells in Graves' hyperthyroidism and ophthalmopathy. From RNA transcripts, TCR beta CDR3 regions were amplified. RT-PCR in the first round (using the HTBI primer set) targeted the TCR CDR3. TCRdb processed the multiplex PCR reads anew with MiXCR; each CDR3 protein has one entry. There are a few hundred thousand distinct CDR3 sequences in the sample; roughly a sixth occur only once, and roughly 3.4% lies in the top ten. Sequenced material: blood. These TCRs come from a woman in her thirties or forties with Graves' ophthalmopathy.

This clonotype was counted ten times or more. This chain links TRBV6-1 with TRBJ2-1; 8 positions agree with TRBD1. This CDR3 has 15 residues. CDR1 is MNHNS, CDR2 SASEGT, per germline. The V and J ends lost 2 bases and 6 bases, in that order; junction bases with no gene match: 6. CDR3 residues: CASSEQGARLNEQFF. CDR3 nucleotide sequence: TGTGCCAGCAGTGAACAGGGGGCCCGACTCAATGAGCAGTTCTTC.

This clonotype was recorded at least ten times. The J gene is TRBJ2-7, the V gene TRBV28; a weak D match, TRBD2 (6 bases). Germline V gene lookup returns CDR1 MDHEN and CDR2 SYDVKM. The CDR3 consists of 15 residues. The V end lost 2 bases, the J end lost 0 bases, and 11 bases lay between the germline ends. The CDR3 nucleotides read TGTGCCAGCAGTTTAATTGGGACTCGCTCCTACGAGCAGTACTTC. The encoded protein is CASSLIGTRSYEQYF.

V gene TRBV12-3 or TRBV12-4 combines with J gene TRBJ2-1, with 9 nucleotides matching TRBD2. V was pared by 3 bases and J by 2 bases, with 2 bases of the junction left unmatched. This CDR3 region has 15 residues. The CDR3 sequence is CASSFSGSTYNEQFF. DNA of the CDR3: TGTGCCAGCAGTTTTAGCGGGAGTACCTACAATGAGCAGTTCTTC.

A remark on this clonotype: A read error may be the cause here, since a much bigger clone is one base away. The chain is built from TRBV11-3 and TRBJ2-3; 7 bases align to TRBD1. Germline-derived CDR1 and CDR2 are SGHNT and YENEEA. The CDR3 runs to 15 residues. DNA of the CDR3: TGTGCCAGCAGCGCCGGGACAGACATCACAGATATGCAGTATTTT. Amino acids: CASSAGTDITDMQYF.

There are many counts of this clonotype. The rearrangement links TRBV6-1 to TRBJ2-5, with D possibly called TRBD1 or TRBD2 (5 bases each). V lost 3 bases, J lost 2 bases, and 13 bases lay in between. The germline V gene encodes CDR1 MNHNS and CDR2 SASEGT. The length of the CDR3 is 15 residues. The CDR3 spells CASSDWIGEQETQYF. The CDR3 DNA reads TGTGCCAGCAGTGATTGGATAGGGGAGCAAGAGACCCAGTACTTC.

In its sample, this clonotype was seen a few times. This chain connects TRBV6-2 or TRBV6-3 to TRBJ1-1; the match to TRBD1 covers 7 bases. The germline gives CDR1 MNHEY, CDR2 SVGEGT. This CDR3 contains 15 residues. Trimming cost V 7 bases and J 3 bases; bases outside gene matches: 11. The CDR3 DNA reads as TGTGCCAGCATCCCACTGTCAGGGGGGGACACTGAAGCTTTCTTT. Translation: CASIPLSGGDTEAFF.

The J gene is TRBJ1-1, the V gene TRBV19; 9 bases match TRBD1. The CDR3 totals 13 residues. Germline CDR1 is LNHDA and CDR2 is SQIVND (reference sequence). The trim removed 5 bases at V and 11 bases at J, leaving 9 bases unmatched. Here the CDR3 DNA reads TGTGCCAGTAGTTTATTACAGGGGGCGGACGCTTTCTTT. Translating it yields CASSLLQGADAFF.

The chain uses TRBV2 and TRBJ1-2, with D possibly matching TRBD1 (5 bases). Trimming removed 5 bases from V and 4 bases from J, with 11 bases in between. The length of the CDR3 is 13 residues. Germline V gene lookup returns CDR1 SNHLY and CDR2 FYNNEI. The CDR3 sequence: CASSRDSVYGYTF. CDR3 nucleotides: TGTGCCAGCAGTCGGGACTCAGTCTATGGCTACACCTTC.

In its sample, this clonotype was seen many times. The V call is TRBV12-3 or TRBV12-4, the J call TRBJ2-1; no definite D call. This CDR3 is 15 amino acids long. Trimming pared 5 bases from V and 6 bases from J, leaving 17 bases between. The CDR3, as DNA: TGTGCCAGCAGTCCCAAGTCAGATTTGTCCAATGAGCAGTTCTTC. It codes for CASSPKSDLSNEQFF.

CDR3 nucleotides: TGTGCCAGCAGTTACACCTCATACTATGGCTACACCTTC. Translating gives CASSYTSYYGYTF. The rearrangement links TRBV6-5 to TRBJ1-2; D call uncertain. This CDR3 spans 13 amino acids. The germline gives CDR1 MNHEY, CDR2 SVGAGI. Trimming left V 2 bases short and J 3 bases short, with 7 bases between.

In its sample, this clonotype was seen many times. CDR3 in amino acids: CASSLGTRGSGLYEQYF. In DNA form, the CDR3 reads TGTGCCAGCAGTTTAGGAACCAGGGGCAGTGGCTTGTACGAGCAGTACTTC. The chain carries TRBV12-3 or TRBV12-4 and TRBJ2-7, with a tentative D call TRBD1 (6 bases). Deletions cut 1 base from V and 4 bases from J, with 20 bases between. CDR3 length: 17 residues.

The gene calls are TRBV29-1 and TRBJ1-1; D perhaps matches TRBD1 (5 bases). V was shortened by 4 bases and J by 0 bases, with 9 bases between the two germline ends. CDR1 SQVTM and CDR2 ANQGSEA come from the germline V gene. The CDR3 has 13 amino acids. The DNA of the CDR3 is TGCAGCGTTGTGGGGCTTTTGAACACTGAAGCTTTCTTT. It translates to CSVVGLLNTEAFF.

The chain joins TRBV3-1 to TRBJ2-1, with D perhaps matching TRBD1 (6 bases). The CDR3 is 14 residues long. Germline CDR1 is LGHDT and CDR2 is YNNKEL (reference sequence). V lost 4 bases and J lost 6, with 13 bases in between. CDR3 sequence (DNA): TGTGCCAGCAGCCGGGGGCACCAGTTCAATGAGCAGTTCTTC. It codes for CASSRGHQFNEQFF.

Turning to this clonotype: A read error may produce the germline difference seen at one junction end. The chain links TRBV5-6 to TRBJ2-7; maybe TRBD2 (7 bases). CDR1 is SGHDT and CDR2 is YYEEEE in the germline V gene. This CDR3 has 14 amino acids. CDR3 nucleotides: TGTGCCAGCAACTTGAGGGGGGGGGCCTACGAGCAGTACTTC. Translated: CASNLRGGAYEQYF.

This chain connects TRBV18 to TRBJ2-1, with TRBD1 as a possible D gene (6 bases). The CDR3 length is 16 residues. Trimming took off 0 bases at V and 3 bases at J, with 12 bases between the two ends. The germline V gene encodes CDR1 KGHSH and CDR2 LQKENI. CDR3 sequence: CASSPPQGKGYNEQFF. The CDR3 region has the DNA TGTGCCAGCTCACCACCCCAGGGGAAAGGCTACAATGAGCAGTTCTTC.

This clonotype was counted at least ten times. V and J are TRBV11-2 and TRBJ2-1; 8 bases match TRBD2. Trimming cost V 1 base and J 9 bases; bases outside gene matches: 8. The CDR3 is 15 amino acids. Germline V gene lookup returns CDR1 SGHAT and CDR2 FQNNGV. The CDR3 reads CASSLGERESSEQFF. The CDR3 DNA is TGTGCCAGCAGCTTAGGAGAGCGGGAGAGTAGTGAGCAGTTCTTC.

The rearrangement joins TRBV6-1 to TRBJ1-6; TRBD1 is a possible D gene (5 bases). Trimming removed 5 bases from V and 0 bases from J, with 14 bases in between. Germline V lookup: CDR1 MNHNS, CDR2 SASEGT. This CDR3 comprises 17 residues. The CDR3: CASSPDSFSSYNSPLHF. CDR3 DNA sequence: TGTGCCAGCAGTCCCGACAGTTTTAGCTCCTATAATTCACCCCTCCACTTT.

This chain connects TRBV4-1 to TRBJ1-6, with D possibly TRBD1 on 6 matching bases. CDR1 is MGHRA, CDR2 YSYEKL, per germline. The CDR3 consists of 16 residues. Between the trimmed V and J ends, which lost 3 bases and 4 bases, there was a span of 13 bases. The CDR3 region is CASSQGTGTYNSPLHF. CDR3 nucleotide sequence: TGCGCCAGCAGCCAGGGAACCGGGACATATAATTCACCCCTCCACTTT.

This clonotype occurred many times. The genes are TRBV30 and TRBJ1-2; TRBD1 matches at 7 bases. This CDR3 region has 13 residues. With V trimmed by 2 bases and J by 4 bases, 4 bases remained unmatched. Germline V lookup: CDR1 GTSNPN, CDR2 SVGIG (reference sequence). In DNA form, the CDR3 reads TGTGCCTGGAGTCGGACAGGAACCTATGGCTACACCTTC. It yields the protein CAWSRTGTYGYTF.

This clonotype was found a few times. The rearrangement uses TRBV30 and TRBJ2-7; a possible D gene is TRBD2 (5 bases). Germline CDR1 is GTSNPN and CDR2 is SVGIG (reference sequence). The CDR3 length is 13 residues. Trimming took 0 bases from V and 2 from J, leaving 8 bases between them. CDR3 protein: CAWSVAGTYEQYF. CDR3 nucleotide sequence: TGTGCCTGGAGTGTTGCCGGGACCTACGAGCAGTACTTC.

This clonotype has ten or more counts. The V and J genes are TRBV18 and TRBJ2-5; 9 bases fit TRBD2. Germline V gene data show CDR1 as KGHSH and CDR2 as LQKENI. Germline trimming cut 0 bases from V and 2 bases from J; bases unmatched to any gene: 4. The CDR3 length is 16 residues. The CDR3 region has the DNA TGTGCCAGCTCACCACCGCTCCTAGCGGGGCAAGAGACCCAGTACTTC. Translating it yields CASSPPLLAGQETQYF.

This clonotype came up a few times. The V call is TRBV29-1, the J call TRBJ1-1; TRBD1 is a possible D gene (6 bases). Per the germline V gene, CDR1 is SQVTM and CDR2 is ANQGSEA. Trimming left V 7 bases short and J 5 bases short, with 17 bases between. This CDR3 contains 13 residues. The CDR3 DNA follows: TGCAGCGCTGAGGGGGGAGTTAGGACTGAAGCTTTCTTT. Its translation is CSAEGGVRTEAFF.

This clonotype came up many times. The chain is built from TRBV6-1 and TRBJ2-6; tentative D call: TRBD1 (5 bases). The CDR3 is 17 residues long. The V and J ends lost 6 bases and 0 bases respectively, with 15 bases between them. Germline V lookup: CDR1 MNHNS, CDR2 SASEGT. The CDR3 nucleotides are TGTGCCAGCAGACACGACCCCGACAGCTCTGGGGCCAACGTCCTGACTTTC. It specifies CASRHDPDSSGANVLTF.

The chain combines TRBV5-1 with TRBJ2-5; D unclear. With 4 bases removed from V and 2 bases from J, the gap between germline ends came to 9 bases. CDR1 is SGHRS and CDR2 is YFSETQ in the germline V gene. There are 13 residues in the CDR3. The CDR3 DNA follows: TGCGCCAGCAGCGTCGGGTTACAAGAGACCCAGTACTTC. Protein product: CASSVGLQETQYF.

This clonotype has ten or more counts. The CDR3 sequence: CASSHEGTSYEQYF. DNA for the CDR3: TGTGCCAGCAGCCACGAGGGGACCTCCTACGAGCAGTACTTC. The J gene is TRBJ2-7, the V gene TRBV11-2; the D gene could be TRBD1 or TRBD2 (5 bases each). Germline V gene data show CDR1 as SGHAT and CDR2 as FQNNGV. The V gene lost 5 bases and the J gene lost 0 bases, with 11 bases spanning the gap. This CDR3 comprises 14 residues.